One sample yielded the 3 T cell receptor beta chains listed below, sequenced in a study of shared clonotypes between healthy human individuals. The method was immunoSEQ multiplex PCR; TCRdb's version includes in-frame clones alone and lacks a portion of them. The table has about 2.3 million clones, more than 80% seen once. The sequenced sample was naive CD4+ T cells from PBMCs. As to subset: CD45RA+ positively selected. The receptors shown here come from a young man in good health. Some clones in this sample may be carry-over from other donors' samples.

CDR3 DNA sequence: TGCGCCAGCAGCTTGGGACAAATTGGTGAGCAGTTCTTC. Its translation is CASSLGQIGEQFF. V gene TRBV5-1 combines with J gene TRBJ2-1; D unresolved. This CDR3 is 13 amino acids long. Germline CDR1 reads SGHRS; CDR2 reads YFSETQ. Trimming shortened V by 0 bases and J by 9 bases, and 10 bases separated the two germline ends.

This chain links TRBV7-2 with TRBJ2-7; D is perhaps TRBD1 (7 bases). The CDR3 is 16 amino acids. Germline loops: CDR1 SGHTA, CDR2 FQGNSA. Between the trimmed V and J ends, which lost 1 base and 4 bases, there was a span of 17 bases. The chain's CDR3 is CASSLVAGQKSYEQYF. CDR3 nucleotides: TGTGCCAGCAGCTTAGTGGCGGGACAGAAGTCGTACGAGCAGTACTTC.

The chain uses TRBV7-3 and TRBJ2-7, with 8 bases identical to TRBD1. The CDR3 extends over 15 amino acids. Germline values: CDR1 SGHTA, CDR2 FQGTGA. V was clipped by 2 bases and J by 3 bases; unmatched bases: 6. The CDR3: CASSLVGTGNYEQYF. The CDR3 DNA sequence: TGTGCCAGCAGCTTAGTAGGGACAGGTAACTACGAGCAGTACTTC.